The clone carrying this T cell receptor (beta chain) was found once. The antigen is unknown. The data stem from a study of T cells in localized non-small cell lung cancer. Using immunoSEQ multiplex PCR, the repertoire was profiled, and TCRdb retains in-frame clones only, with some absent. The sample comprises about 30,000 clones, 94% of which are singletons, and around 0.77% rests with the top ten. The ends were cut back, 0 bases at V and 0 bases at J, with 8 bases in the middle. This CDR3 is 15 amino acids long. Looked up from germline, CDR1 is SGHKS and CDR2 is YYEKEE (reference sequence). Study results and limitations: Highest T cell clonality was seen in uninvolved adjacent lung, surpassing that measured in tumor. Heterogeneity within the tumor remains possible, as just one region underwent sequencing. For the top 100 tumor clones, a median about 57 also appeared in adjacent lung.

This receptor was identified in a woman aged 40-69 years with stage I lung adenocarcinoma. Sample: peripheral blood, taken before any cancer treatment. The rearrangement joins TRBV5-5 to TRBJ2-3; a weak D match, TRBD2 (5 bases). CDR3 loop: CASSLGGGSTDTQYF. In nucleotides, the CDR3 is TGTGCCAGCAGCTTGGGCGGCGGGAGCACAGATACGCAGTATTTT.